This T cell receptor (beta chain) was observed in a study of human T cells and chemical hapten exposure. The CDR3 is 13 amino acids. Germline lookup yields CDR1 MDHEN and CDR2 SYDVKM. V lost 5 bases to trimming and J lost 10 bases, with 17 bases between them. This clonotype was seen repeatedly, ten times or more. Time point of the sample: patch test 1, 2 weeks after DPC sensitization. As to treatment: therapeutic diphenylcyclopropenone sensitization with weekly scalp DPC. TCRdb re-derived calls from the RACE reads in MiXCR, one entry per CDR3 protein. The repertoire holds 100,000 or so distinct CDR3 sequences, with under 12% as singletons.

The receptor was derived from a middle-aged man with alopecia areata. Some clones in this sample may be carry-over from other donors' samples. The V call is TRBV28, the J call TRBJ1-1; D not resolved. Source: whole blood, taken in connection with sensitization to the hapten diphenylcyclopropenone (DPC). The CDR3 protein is CASSTVLDPGAFF. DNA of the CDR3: TGTGCCAGCAGTACGGTCTTGGACCCTGGAGCTTTCTTT.